Following are 21 T cell receptor beta chains from one sample sequenced in a study of CD8 T cells in Susac syndrome. RNA, at about 0.45 to 1 ug, was reverse transcribed with random hexamers. TCRdb ran MiXCR on the immunoSEQ multiplex PCR reads and lists one entry per CDR3 protein. Of under 150,000 distinct CDR3 sequences listed, roughly 94% were seen once; the top ten hold 0.14%. Sequenced sample: CD4+ T cells from PBMCs. These receptors were obtained from a human donor with Susac syndrome.

The chain couples TRBV7-3 to TRBJ1-1; D is uncertain. The germline CDR1 and CDR2 sequences are SGHTA and FQGTGA. V lost 0 bases and J 6 bases, leaving 8 bases between the germline ends. This CDR3 region has 13 residues. The CDR3 coding sequence is TGTGCCAGCAGCTTAACAGGGATCTCTGAAGCTTTCTTT. It yields the protein CASSLTGISEAFF.

The chain combines TRBV5-1 with TRBJ1-1; the match to TRBD1 covers 9 bases. Per germline, CDR1 SGHRS and CDR2 YFSETQ. The CDR3 runs to 17 residues. Trimming removed 0 bases from V and 1 base from J; junction bases left unmatched: 7. The CDR3 here is CASSLAMGTGRNTEAFF. The CDR3 DNA sequence: TGCGCCAGCAGCTTGGCGATGGGGACAGGGAGGAACACTGAAGCTTTCTTT.

Regarding this clonotype: One end of the junction does not line up with germline, which may come from a read error. The V gene is TRBV23-1, the J gene TRBJ1-4, with D hard to call. TRBV23-1 is an ORF for which the function is uncertain. The length of the CDR3 is 14 residues. The CDR3 loop reads CASGPPSSALPRRF. The CDR3 DNA sequence: TGCGCCAGCGGCCCACCGAGCTCCGCCTTGCCGAGGCGTTTT.

V and J are TRBV28 and TRBJ2-1, with D perhaps TRBD1 (6 bases). V shed 5 bases and J shed 13 bases, with 15 bases lying between them. Germline lookup yields CDR1 MDHEN and CDR2 SYDVKM. The CDR3 totals 12 residues. CDR3 nucleotide sequence: TGTGCCAGCAGTGCAGGGGAAATAAGCCAGTTCTTC. Residues: CASSAGEISQFF.

This chain connects TRBV12-3 or TRBV12-4 to TRBJ2-2; 7 bases map to TRBD2. The CDR3 consists of 16 residues. With V trimmed by 6 bases and J by 1 base, 8 bases remained unmatched. The CDR3 is CASRPWGGRNTGELFF. The CDR3, as DNA: TGTGCCAGCAGACCCTGGGGAGGGCGGAACACCGGGGAGCTGTTTTTT.

This clonotype was seen a handful of times. The chain is built from TRBV29-1 and TRBJ1-2; 7 bases fit TRBD1. CDR3 length: 11 amino acids. Germline V lookup: CDR1 SQVTM, CDR2 ANQGSEA. V gave up 5 bases and J gave up 12 bases; unmatched junction bases: 9. For the CDR3, the DNA is TGCAGCGTTATAGGGGGCGAGTCCGACACCTTC. It yields the protein CSVIGGESDTF.

The gene calls are TRBV5-1 and TRBJ2-3, with TRBD2 identical over 12 bases. The J segment lost 2 bases and the V segment lost 0 bases, leaving 7 bases of the junction unmatched. Looked up from germline, CDR1 is SGHRS and CDR2 is YFSETQ. The CDR3 extends over 18 amino acids. The CDR3 loop is CASSLGTSGTTSTDTQYF. The CDR3 region has the DNA TGCGCCAGCAGCTTGGGGACTAGCGGGACTACTTCCACAGATACGCAGTATTTT.

J is TRBJ1-2 and V is TRBV28, with a possible D match to TRBD1 (6 bases). V was trimmed by 6 bases and J by 8 bases, leaving 16 bases between them. This CDR3 is built from 13 residues. Germline V gene data show CDR1 as MDHEN and CDR2 as SYDVKM. CDR3 amino acids: CASSSTGTMGYTF. For the CDR3, the DNA is TGTGCCAGCAGCAGCACAGGGACTATGGGCTACACCTTC.

V and J are TRBV15 and TRBJ1-1; D perhaps matches TRBD1 (5 bases). The V gene's germline CDR1 is LNHNV and CDR2 YYDKDF (reference sequence). The CDR3 runs to 13 residues. V was clipped by 5 bases and J by 1 base, with 8 bases between them. The chain's CDR3 is CATSRGTNTEAFF. CDR3 DNA: TGTGCCACCAGCCGGGGGACGAACACTGAAGCTTTCTTT.

V is TRBV30 and J is TRBJ1-2; 10 bases align to TRBD1. The trim removed 0 bases at V and 3 bases at J, leaving 16 bases unmatched. The CDR3 covers 19 residues. Germline CDR1 reads GTSNPN; CDR2 reads SVGIG (reference sequence). CDR3 sequence reads: CAWSVYGSWTGGGDYGYTF. The CDR3 DNA is TGTGCCTGGAGTGTATATGGGTCCTGGACAGGGGGTGGGGACTATGGCTACACCTTC.

J is TRBJ1-2 and V is TRBV12-3 or TRBV12-4; no firm D call. Trimming took 4 bases from V and 8 from J, leaving 11 bases between them. The CDR3 runs to 12 residues. The CDR3 nucleotides read TGTGCCAGCAGTTCGGGGTCCGACGGCTACACCTTC. Translating gives CASSSGSDGYTF.

The rearrangement joins TRBV4-3 to TRBJ2-7, with D perhaps TRBD2 (6 bases). Trimming removed 2 bases from V and 1 base from J, with 6 bases in between. Per germline, CDR1 LGHNA and CDR2 YSLEER. CDR3 length equals 13 residues. DNA of the CDR3: TGCGCCAGCAGCCAACGGGAGTCCTACGAGCAGTACTTC. Residues: CASSQRESYEQYF.

This clonotype was recorded once. An end of the junction does not agree with germline; a read error may underlie this. This sequence joins TRBV11-2 and TRBJ2-1; D gene ambiguous. This CDR3 comprises 11 residues. Germline values: CDR1 SGHAT, CDR2 FQNNGV. The CDR3 sequence is CASSLEASVAF. The CDR3 DNA is TGTGCCAGCAGCTTAGAGGCTAGTGTGGCCTTC.

This rearrangement joins TRBV25-1 to TRBJ2-1, with 8 bases matching TRBD1. The CDR3 has 18 residues. Germline-derived CDR1 and CDR2 are MGHDK and SYGVNS. The V and J ends lost 8 bases and 0 bases, in that order; junction bases with no gene match: 15. The CDR3 DNA follows: TGTGCCAGCCAACCTAAAATAGGACAGGGCCTCTCCTACAATGAGCAGTTCTTC. It specifies CASQPKIGQGLSYNEQFF.

The chain combines TRBV27 with TRBJ2-1; 8 positions agree with TRBD1. After removal of 5 bases from V and 13 bases from J, the junction contained 7 bases not matched to a gene. Germline-derived CDR1 and CDR2 are MNHEY and SMNVEV (reference sequence). The CDR3 loop spans 12 amino acids. The CDR3 DNA is TGTGCCAGCAGTACACTGACAGGGGACCAGTTCTTC. Its protein product is CASSTLTGDQFF.

The V gene is TRBV28, the J gene TRBJ1-5; 7 nucleotides line up with TRBD1. V shed 5 bases and J 1 base; nucleotides not matched to a gene: 8. The length of the CDR3 is 16 residues. Looked up from germline, CDR1 is MDHEN and CDR2 is SYDVKM. The CDR3 sequence is CASSPPQGVSNQPQHF. The CDR3 bases are TGTGCCAGCAGTCCCCCGCAGGGGGTAAGCAATCAGCCCCAGCATTTT.

The chain is built from TRBV4-3 and TRBJ2-3, with a weak D call TRBD1 (6 bases). The germline V gene has CDR1 LGHNA and CDR2 YSLEER. Trimming pared 5 bases from V and 2 bases from J, leaving 17 bases between. The CDR3 is 16 residues long. Written as DNA, the CDR3 is TGCGCCAGCAGCAAACAGGGTCCTCCCCACACAGATACGCAGTATTTT. Translating gives CASSKQGPPHTDTQYF.

The genes are TRBV20-1 and TRBJ1-5; 9 positions match TRBD1. V trimming: 6 bases; J trimming: 0 bases; junction bases outside the gene matches: 18. CDR1 and CDR2 (germline): DFQATT, SNEGSKA (reference sequence). This CDR3 contains 19 residues. In DNA form, the CDR3 reads TGCAGTGCCCTCAGCTGGTCGGGACAGGGACTTTATAGCAATCAGCCCCAGCATTTT. Amino acid sequence: CSALSWSGQGLYSNQPQHF.

This clonotype showed up just once. The chain joins TRBV7-3 to TRBJ2-2, with TRBD1 as a possible D gene (5 bases). The germline gives CDR1 SGHTA, CDR2 FQGTGA. The germline V and J ends were trimmed by 1 base and 4 bases, with 7 bases remaining between them. This CDR3 has 14 residues. CDR3 sequence (DNA): TGTGCCAGCAGCTTAAGTGGGGCCACCGGGGAGCTGTTTTTT. It encodes CASSLSGATGELFF.

This clonotype has only a few counts. This rearrangement joins TRBV6-1 to TRBJ1-2; 7 bases align to TRBD1. The CDR3 has 14 amino acids. V trimming: 2 bases; J trimming: 5 bases; junction bases outside the gene matches: 5. The germline gives CDR1 MNHNS, CDR2 SASEGT. DNA for the CDR3: TGTGCCAGCAGTGAAAAGGGGGCCGGGTATGGCTACACCTTC. This encodes CASSEKGAGYGYTF.

V is TRBV20-1 and J is TRBJ2-5, with 8 bases fitting TRBD1. The CDR3 loop spans 14 amino acids. Germline CDR1 is DFQATT and CDR2 is SNEGSKA (reference sequence). J gave up 5 bases and V 3 bases, and 8 bases lay outside the gene matches. CDR3 residues: CSARDRVRVETQYF. Written as DNA, the CDR3 is TGCAGTGCTAGGGACAGGGTAAGGGTGGAGACCCAGTACTTC.